The T cell receptor (beta chain) under discussion was sequenced for a study of cytomegalovirus exposure and HLA in healthy donors. Findings and limits, study-wide: Evidence from a later analysis indicated that most CMV-associated TCR beta chains looked HLA-restricted. Analyses of presence and absence presupposed an approximately uniform sequencing depth across donors. The authors listed approximately 150 TCR beta chains as cytomegalovirus-associated.

The CDR3 sequence is 17 residues long. V was pared by 0 bases and J by 7 bases, with 11 bases of the junction left unmatched. Germline lookup yields CDR1 SGDLS and CDR2 YYNGEE. Primers for the PCR totalled 60 Vbeta and 13 Jbeta. Libraries were prepared by immunoSEQ multiplex PCR; TCRdb keeps only in-frame clonotypes and omits some of them. The sample contains approximately 61,000 clones, 75% to 85% of which appear only once. This clone was found a few times. Antigen unknown. The sequencing sample was made of PBMCs. This chain links TRBV9 with TRBJ2-2; 8 bases line up with TRBD2. The origin of this receptor is a middle-aged man in good health and CMV-seropositive. Here the CDR3 reads CASSVGTPSGSIGELFF. The CDR3 DNA is TGTGCCAGCAGCGTAGGGACCCCCAGCGGGAGCATCGGGGAGCTGTTTTTT. The whole variable domain, filled in from reference TRBV9 and TRBJ2-2, reads DSGVTQTPKHLITATGQRVTLRCSPRSGDLSVYWYQQSLDQGLQFLIQYYNGEERAKGNILERFSAQQFPDLHSELNLSSLELGDSALYFCASSVGTPSGSIGELFFGEGSRLTVL.